The sequence of this T cell receptor beta chain was determined in a study of shared clonotypes between healthy human individuals. Germline values: CDR1 SGHRS, CDR2 YFSETQ. This CDR3 is built from 16 residues. The trim removed 5 bases at V and 2 bases at J, leaving 9 bases unmatched. Measured with immunoSEQ multiplex PCR; TCRdb has only the in-frame clones, and not every one. The sample lists some 790,000 clones, 55% to 80% occurring once. This receptor was identified in a woman aged 25 to 39 in good health. This chain uses TRBV5-1 with TRBJ2-2, with TRBD2 identical over 7 bases. The material sequenced was memory CD4+ T cells sorted from blood. Subset denoted: CD45RA-negative fraction. The CDR3: CASRGGLAVNTGELFF. The CDR3 DNA reads TGCGCCAGCAGGGGTGGGCTAGCGGTTAACACCGGGGAGCTGTTTTTT.